This T cell receptor (beta chain) is drawn from a study of cytomegalovirus exposure and HLA in healthy donors. V was cut by 3 bases and J by 3 bases, with 8 bases left in between. CDR3 length: 14 residues. Germline CDR1 reads LGHNA; CDR2 reads YSLEER. All the people who gave samples were healthy bone marrow donors. On this clone itself: The antigen remains undetermined.

Overall study results and limits: According to reports, the classifier identified cytomegalovirus status with high specificity and sensitivity. Researchers left out some V segments, among them TRBV6-2 and TRBV6-3, as indistinguishable. In a later analysis, TCR beta V- and J-gene trimming showed a link to a missense DCLRE1C variant.

The PCR made use of 60 Vbeta and 13 Jbeta primers. Clones were sequenced by immunoSEQ multiplex PCR, and TCRdb holds only the in-frame ones, with some missing. The sample gives 150,000 or so clones, approximately 81% of which show up once; less than 2.5% is in the top ten. The clonotype was recovered from a woman aged 18-29 years in good health and CMV-seronegative. Sequenced sample: PBMCs. The chain uses TRBV4-3 and TRBJ2-2; possible D gene TRBD1, 6 bases. CDR3 in DNA: TGCGCCAGCAGCCAGGGGGCGGACACCGGGGAGCTGTTTTTT. This gives the protein CASSQGADTGELFF.